This paragraph reports one T cell receptor beta chain. This sample stems from a study of blood T cell repertoires in COVID-19. Germline assignment: CDR1 SNHLY and CDR2 FYNNEI. The length of the CDR3 is 13 residues. With 9 bases removed from V and 3 bases from J, the gap between germline ends came to 15 bases. The table came from immunoSEQ multiplex PCR; TCRdb's copy has only in-frame clones and leaves some out. Among about 66,000 clones listed, 70% to 90% were seen once. This TCR was sampled from a man in his forties or fifties with active COVID-19. The J gene is TRBJ2-7, the V gene TRBV2; unclear D gene. The sample consisted of peripheral blood. The CDR3: CASGPRVGYEQYF. CDR3 sequence (DNA): TGTGCCAGTGGCCCCCGGGTGGGCTACGAGCAGTACTTC. Drawing the rest from reference TRBV2 and TRBJ2-7, the complete variable domain is EPEVTQTPSHQVTQMGQEVILRCVPISNHLYFYWYRQILGQKVEFLVSFYNNEISEKSEIFDDQFSVERPDGSNFTLKIRSTKLEDSAMYFCASGPRVGYEQYFGPGTRLTVT.